This T cell receptor beta chain appears in the sequencing data of a study of blood T cell repertoires in COVID-19. Looking at the study overall: T cells, B-cell-depleted T cells, or PBMCs supplied cDNA or gDNA.

The CDR3 has 16 residues. The J segment lost 2 bases and the V segment lost 1 base, leaving 7 bases of the junction unmatched. Per germline, CDR1 SGHRS and CDR2 YFSETQ. As processed by the authors: Amplification from reference gene primers served as the basis for estimated nucleated cell counts. Here immunoSEQ multiplex PCR was the method, and the copy in TCRdb shows in-frame clones only, minus some. Clone size and the V and J calls come from that table; the DNA yielded D and trimming. The sample includes around 450,000 clones, roughly 91% of them seen just once. The V call is TRBV5-1, the J call TRBJ2-3, with 7 bases identical to TRBD1. Input material: peripheral blood. The source is a young woman with acute or convalescent COVID-19. In nucleotides, the CDR3 is TGCGCCAGCAGCTTGTACGGGACAGCGAACACAGATACGCAGTATTTT. Protein sequence: CASSLYGTANTDTQYF.